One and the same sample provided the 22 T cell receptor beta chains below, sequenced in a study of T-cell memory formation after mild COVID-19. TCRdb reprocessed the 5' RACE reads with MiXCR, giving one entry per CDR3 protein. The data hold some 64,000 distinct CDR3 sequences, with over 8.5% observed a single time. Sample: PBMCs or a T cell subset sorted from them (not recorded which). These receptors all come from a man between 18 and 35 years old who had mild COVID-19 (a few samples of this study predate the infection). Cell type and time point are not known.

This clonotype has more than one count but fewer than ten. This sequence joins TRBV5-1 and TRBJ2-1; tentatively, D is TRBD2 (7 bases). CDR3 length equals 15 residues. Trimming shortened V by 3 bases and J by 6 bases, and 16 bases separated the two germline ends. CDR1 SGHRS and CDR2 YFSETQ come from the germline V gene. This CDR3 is CASSYSVGGGNEQFF. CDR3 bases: TGCGCCAGCAGCTACTCCGTAGGGGGGGGCAATGAGCAGTTCTTC.

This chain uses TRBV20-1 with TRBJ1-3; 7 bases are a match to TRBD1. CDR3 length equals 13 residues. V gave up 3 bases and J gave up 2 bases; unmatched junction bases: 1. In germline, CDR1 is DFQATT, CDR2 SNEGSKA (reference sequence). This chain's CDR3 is CSARTGTGNTIYF. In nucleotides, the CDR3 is TGCAGTGCTAGGACAGGGACTGGAAACACCATATATTTT.

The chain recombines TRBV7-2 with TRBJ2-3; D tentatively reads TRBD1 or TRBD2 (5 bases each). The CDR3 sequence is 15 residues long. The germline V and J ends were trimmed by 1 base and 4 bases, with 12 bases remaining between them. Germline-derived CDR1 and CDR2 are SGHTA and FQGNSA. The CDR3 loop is CASSLEGRVADTQYF. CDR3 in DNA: TGTGCCAGCAGCTTAGAGGGGCGGGTCGCAGATACGCAGTATTTT.

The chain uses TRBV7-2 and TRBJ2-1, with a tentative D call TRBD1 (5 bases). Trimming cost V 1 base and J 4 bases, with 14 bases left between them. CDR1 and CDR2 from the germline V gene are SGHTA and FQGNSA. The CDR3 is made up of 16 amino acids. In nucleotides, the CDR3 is TGTGCCAGCAGCTTAGAGCAGGGAACAAGGTACAATGAGCAGTTCTTC. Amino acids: CASSLEQGTRYNEQFF.

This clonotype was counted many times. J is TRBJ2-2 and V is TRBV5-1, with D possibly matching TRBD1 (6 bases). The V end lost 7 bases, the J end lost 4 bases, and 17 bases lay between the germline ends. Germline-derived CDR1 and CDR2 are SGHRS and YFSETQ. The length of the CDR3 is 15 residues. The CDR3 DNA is TGCGCCAGCCTGTCCTTTGGGGGCGGCACCGGGGAGCTGTTTTTT. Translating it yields CASLSFGGGTGELFF.

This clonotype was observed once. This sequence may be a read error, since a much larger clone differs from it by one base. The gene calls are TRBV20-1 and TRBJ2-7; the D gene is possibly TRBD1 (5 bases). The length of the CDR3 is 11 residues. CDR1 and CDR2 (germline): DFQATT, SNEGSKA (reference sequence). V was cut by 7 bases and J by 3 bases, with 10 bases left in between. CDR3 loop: CSVGAHYEQYV. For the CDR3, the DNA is TGCAGTGTTGGGGCGCACTACGAGCAGTACGTC.

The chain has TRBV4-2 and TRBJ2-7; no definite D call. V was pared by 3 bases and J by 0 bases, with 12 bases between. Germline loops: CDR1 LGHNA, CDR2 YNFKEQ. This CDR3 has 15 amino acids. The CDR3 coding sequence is TGTGCCAGCAGCCACCTGGCCGACCCCTCCTACGAGCAGTACGTC. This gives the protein CASSHLADPSYEQYV.

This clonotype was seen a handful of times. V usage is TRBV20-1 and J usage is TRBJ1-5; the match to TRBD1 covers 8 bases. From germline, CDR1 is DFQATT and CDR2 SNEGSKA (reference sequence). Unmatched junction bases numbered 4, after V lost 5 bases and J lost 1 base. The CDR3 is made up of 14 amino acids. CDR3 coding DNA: TGCAGTGCTGTCGGACAGGGAAGCAATCAGCCCCAGCATTTT. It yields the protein CSAVGQGSNQPQHF.

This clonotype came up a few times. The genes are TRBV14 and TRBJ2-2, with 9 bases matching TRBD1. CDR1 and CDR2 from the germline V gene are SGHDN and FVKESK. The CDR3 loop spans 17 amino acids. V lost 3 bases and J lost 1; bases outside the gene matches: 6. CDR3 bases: TGTGCCAGCAGCCACCTTCCGGGACAGGGGAACACCGGGGAGCTGTTTTTT. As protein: CASSHLPGQGNTGELFF.

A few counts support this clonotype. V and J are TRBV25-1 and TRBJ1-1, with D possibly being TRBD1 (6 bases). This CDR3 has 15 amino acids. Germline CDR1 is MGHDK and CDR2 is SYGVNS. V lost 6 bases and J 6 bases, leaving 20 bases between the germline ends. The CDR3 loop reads CASSRAGGFAPEAFF. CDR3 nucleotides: TGTGCCAGCAGCCGAGCGGGGGGCTTCGCCCCTGAAGCTTTCTTT.

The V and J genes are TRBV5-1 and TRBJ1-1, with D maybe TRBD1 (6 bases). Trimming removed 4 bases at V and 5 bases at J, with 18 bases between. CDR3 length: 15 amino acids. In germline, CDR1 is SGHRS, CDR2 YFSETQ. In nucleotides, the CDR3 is TGCGCCAGCAGCACCACAGGGAAAGGGGGGACTGAAGCTTTCTTT. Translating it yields CASSTTGKGGTEAFF.

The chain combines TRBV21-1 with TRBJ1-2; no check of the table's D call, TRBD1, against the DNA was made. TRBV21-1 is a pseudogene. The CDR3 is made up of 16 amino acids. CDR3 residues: CASSKNRDRGDYGYTF. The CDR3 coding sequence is TGTGCCAGCAGCAAGAACCGGGACAGGGGAGACTATGGCTACACCTTC.

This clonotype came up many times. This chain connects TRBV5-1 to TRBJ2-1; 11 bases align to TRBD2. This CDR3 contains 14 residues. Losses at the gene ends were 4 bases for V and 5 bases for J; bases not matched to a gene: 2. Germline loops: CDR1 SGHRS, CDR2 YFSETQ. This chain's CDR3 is CASSPLAGDNEQFF. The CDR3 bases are TGCGCCAGCAGCCCACTAGCGGGGGACAATGAGCAGTTCTTC.

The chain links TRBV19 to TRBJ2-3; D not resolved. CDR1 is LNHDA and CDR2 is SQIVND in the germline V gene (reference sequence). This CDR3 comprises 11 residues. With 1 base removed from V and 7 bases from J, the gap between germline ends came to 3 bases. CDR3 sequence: CASSIVNTQYF. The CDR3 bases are TGTGCCAGTAGTATAGTAAATACGCAGTATTTT.

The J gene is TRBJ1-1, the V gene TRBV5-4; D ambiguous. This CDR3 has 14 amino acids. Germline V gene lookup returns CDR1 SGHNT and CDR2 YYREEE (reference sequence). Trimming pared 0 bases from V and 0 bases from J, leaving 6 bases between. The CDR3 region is CASSLARVNTEAFF. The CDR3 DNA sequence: TGTGCCAGCAGCTTGGCCCGCGTGAACACTGAAGCTTTCTTT.

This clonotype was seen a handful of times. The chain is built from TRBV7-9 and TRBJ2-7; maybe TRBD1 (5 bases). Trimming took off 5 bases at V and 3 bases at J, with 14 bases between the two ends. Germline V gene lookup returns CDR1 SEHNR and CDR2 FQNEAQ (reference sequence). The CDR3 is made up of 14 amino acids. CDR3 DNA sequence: TGTGCCAGCAGCCCCTCCAGGGAAAACTACGAGCAGTACGTC. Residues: CASSPSRENYEQYV.

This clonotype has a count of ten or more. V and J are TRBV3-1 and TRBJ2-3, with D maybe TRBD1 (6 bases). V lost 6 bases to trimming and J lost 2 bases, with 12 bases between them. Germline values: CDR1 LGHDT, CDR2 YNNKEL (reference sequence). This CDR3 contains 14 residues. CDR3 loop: CASSLRGFTDTQYF. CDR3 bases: TGTGCCAGCAGTCTTAGGGGGTTCACAGATACGCAGTATTTT.

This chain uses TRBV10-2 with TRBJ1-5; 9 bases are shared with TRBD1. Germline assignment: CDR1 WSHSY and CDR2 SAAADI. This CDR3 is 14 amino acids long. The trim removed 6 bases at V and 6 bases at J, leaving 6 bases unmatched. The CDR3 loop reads CASSRDRVGQPQHF. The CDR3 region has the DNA TGCGCCAGCAGCAGGGACAGGGTGGGTCAGCCCCAGCATTTT.

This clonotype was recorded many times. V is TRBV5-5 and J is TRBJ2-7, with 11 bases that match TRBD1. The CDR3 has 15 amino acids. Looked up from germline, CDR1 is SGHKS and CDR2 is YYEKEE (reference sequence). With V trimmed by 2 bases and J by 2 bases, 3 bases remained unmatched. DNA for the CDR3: TGTGCCAGCAGCTTCTCGGGACAGGGGGCCTACGAGCAGTACGTC. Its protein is CASSFSGQGAYEQYV.

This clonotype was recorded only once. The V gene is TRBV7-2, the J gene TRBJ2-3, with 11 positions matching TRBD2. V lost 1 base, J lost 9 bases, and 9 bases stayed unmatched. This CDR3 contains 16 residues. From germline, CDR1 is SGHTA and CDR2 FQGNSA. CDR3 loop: CASSLDLAGGQGTQYF. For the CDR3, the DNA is TGTGCCAGCAGCTTAGACCTAGCGGGGGGCCAGGGCACGCAGTATTTT. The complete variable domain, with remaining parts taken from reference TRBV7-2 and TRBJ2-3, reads GAGVSQSPSNKVTEKGKDVELRCDPISGHTALYWYRQSLGQGLEFLIYFQGNSAPDKSGLPSDRFSAERTGGSVSTLTIQRTQQEDSAVYLCASSLDLAGGQGTQYFGPGTRLTVL.

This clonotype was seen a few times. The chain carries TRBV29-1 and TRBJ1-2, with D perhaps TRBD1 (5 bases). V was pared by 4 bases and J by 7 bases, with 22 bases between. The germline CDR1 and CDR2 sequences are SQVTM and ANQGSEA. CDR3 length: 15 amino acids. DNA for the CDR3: TGCAGCGTTGCGAGCGGGGGGGTGCCCACCTTTGGCTACACCTTC. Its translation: CSVASGGVPTFGYTF.

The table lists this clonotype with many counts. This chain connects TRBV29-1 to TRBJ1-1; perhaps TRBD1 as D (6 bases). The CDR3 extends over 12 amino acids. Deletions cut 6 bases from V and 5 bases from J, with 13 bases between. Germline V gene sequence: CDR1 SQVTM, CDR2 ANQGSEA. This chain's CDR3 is CSVSTGLTEAFF. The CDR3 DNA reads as TGCAGCGTGAGTACAGGGTTGACTGAAGCTTTCTTT.